This T cell receptor beta chain originates from a study of OX40 agonist ivuxolimab in advanced cancers. Study as a whole: Patients were treated with intravenous ivuxolimab, dosed at 0.01 to 10 mg/kg and infused every 2 weeks. The dose-escalation cohort was approximately 85% male, with a mean age of around 60 years, ranging roughly 20 to 80.

Whole-study findings and limits: The mean number of expanded clones was higher in CD8+ T cells than in CD4+.

Measured with immunoSEQ multiplex PCR; TCRdb has only the in-frame clones, and not every one. The sample records some 87,000 clones, approximately 90% being singletons. Germline V gene lookup returns CDR1 ENHRY and CDR2 SYGVKD. The CDR3 has 15 residues. V gave up 0 bases and J gave up 7 bases, with 13 bases separating them. As concerns this clone: Its antigen is currently unknown.

Sequences were derived from CD4+ or CD8+ T cells sorted from blood, sampled in a trial of the OX40 agonist ivuxolimab. The clonotype originates from an adult with an advanced solid tumor such as melanoma, head and neck, liver or kidney cancer. The chain employs TRBV10-3 and TRBJ2-4; either TRBD1 or TRBD2 may fit D (5 bases each). Written as DNA, the CDR3 is TGTGCCATCAGTGAGTCGGCGGCTGGGGGTAACATTCAGTACTTC. Translating gives CAISESAAGGNIQYF.